Below are 6 T cell receptor beta chains sequenced from a single sample in a study of follicular helper T cells after annual influenza vaccination (dated by TCRdb to between 2016 and 2019). Libraries were built with the immunoSEQ multiplex PCR assay. TCRdb limited this immuneACCESS table to in-frame rearrangements with V and J called. A share of clones is missing; checked studies link under half to unresolved V genes, and the rest is unexplained. This sample has approximately 9,300 clones in its table, and around 90% of those were observed once. More than 0.4% of the sample is taken by the ten largest. The time point tag for this specimen amounts to: 2015-2016 season, pre-vaccination. Specimen: CXCR5+ CD38- circulating T follicular helper cells from blood, collected on the day of influenza vaccination. The cell subset or site label on this specimen signifies: circulating Tfh, non-naive CD4+CXCR5+PD-1+ (ICOS+CD38+ or ICOS-CD38-). The receptor source for this set is an adult who received the influenza vaccine.

V usage is TRBV6-5 and J usage is TRBJ1-5; D is unresolved. This CDR3 is built from 11 residues. The germline V and J ends were trimmed by 7 bases and 3 bases, with 4 bases remaining between them. Germline V lookup: CDR1 MNHEY, CDR2 SVGAGI. CDR3: CASITNQPQHF. CDR3 nucleotides: TGTGCCAGCATCACCAATCAGCCCCAGCATTTT.

The gene calls are TRBV25-1 and TRBJ2-6, with 11 bases fitting TRBD1. This CDR3 contains 17 residues. The J segment lost 4 bases and the V segment lost 3 bases, leaving 5 bases of the junction unmatched. In germline, CDR1 is MGHDK, CDR2 SYGVNS. The CDR3 is CASSDPGQGDGANVLTF. The CDR3 DNA sequence: TGTGCCAGCAGTGACCCGGGACAGGGGGACGGGGCCAACGTCCTGACTTTC.

Notes on this clone: One junction end does not reproduce the germline sequence, and a read error may be involved. Other DNA sequences in this sample translate to the same CDR3. The chain has TRBV5-6 and TRBJ1-2, with 10 nucleotides matching TRBD1. The CDR3 consists of 14 residues. Germline CDR1 reads SGHDT; CDR2 reads YYEEEE. The DNA of the CDR3 is TGTGCCAGCAGCTTAGGACAGGGGGTCGGTGGCTACACTTTC. Amino acid sequence: CASSLGQGVGGYTF.

V gene TRBV19 combines with J gene TRBJ2-7; 7 bases align to TRBD1. V lost 6 bases, J lost 2 bases, and 10 bases stayed unmatched. The CDR3 totals 15 residues. The V gene's germline CDR1 is LNHDA and CDR2 SQIVND (reference sequence). CDR3 region: CASSTRQGRAYEQYF. The CDR3 DNA is TGTGCCAGTAGCACCCGACAGGGTAGGGCCTACGAGCAGTACTTC.

This chain links TRBV6-5 with TRBJ2-1; 7 bases fit TRBD2. This CDR3 is built from 14 residues. CDR1 and CDR2 from the germline V gene are MNHEY and SVGAGI. V gave up 6 bases and J gave up 6 bases; unmatched junction bases: 8. CDR3 DNA sequence: TGTGCCAGCAGCCGCTCTAGGACTAGCAATGAGCAGTTCTTC. Translated: CASSRSRTSNEQFF.

This clone was recorded a few times. The genes are TRBV5-4 and TRBJ1-2; D gene uncertain. V shed 0 bases and J shed 4 bases, with 10 bases lying between them. This CDR3 contains 14 residues. Germline CDR1 is SGHNT and CDR2 is YYREEE (reference sequence). As DNA, the CDR3 is TGTGCCAGCAGCTTGGTGGAGCGGGCCTATGGCTACACCTTC. This encodes CASSLVERAYGYTF.